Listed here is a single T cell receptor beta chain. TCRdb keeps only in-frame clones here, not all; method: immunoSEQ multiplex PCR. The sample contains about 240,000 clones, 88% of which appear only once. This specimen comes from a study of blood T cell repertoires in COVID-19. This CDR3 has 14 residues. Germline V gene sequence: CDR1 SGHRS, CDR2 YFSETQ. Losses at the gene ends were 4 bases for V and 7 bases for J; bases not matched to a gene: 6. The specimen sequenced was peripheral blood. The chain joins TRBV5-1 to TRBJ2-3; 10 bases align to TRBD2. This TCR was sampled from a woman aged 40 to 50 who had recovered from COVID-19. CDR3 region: CASSPGLAAYTQYF. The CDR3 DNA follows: TGCGCCAGCAGCCCCGGACTAGCGGCATATACGCAGTATTTT.